This T cell receptor beta chain is drawn from a study of cytomegalovirus exposure and HLA in healthy donors. The study's findings and limits: According to the study, 150 to 200 TCR beta chains were cytomegalovirus-associated. Most likely, a cluster of highly shared sequence variants arose as a sequencing artifact.

The V and J ends lost 0 bases and 7 bases respectively, with 19 bases between them. In germline, CDR1 is SGHNT, CDR2 YYREEE (reference sequence). CDR3 length: 16 residues. Researchers ran the PCR with 60 Vbeta and 13 Jbeta primers. Some clones are missing from TCRdb's copy, which holds only in-frame ones; the method was immunoSEQ multiplex PCR. This sample has fewer than 250,000 clones, with roughly 87% found just once. Note on this clone: Its target is unknown.

The V gene is TRBV5-4, the J gene TRBJ1-2; D might be TRBD1 (6 bases). Sequenced sample: PBMCs. The source of this sequence is a man aged 40-49 years in good health and CMV-seropositive. The CDR3 region is CASSLGTAGAVRGYTF. The CDR3 coding sequence is TGTGCCAGCAGCTTGGGAACGGCAGGGGCCGTTCGTGGCTACACCTTC.